This TCR beta chain is drawn from a study of blood T cell repertoires in COVID-19 (dated by TCRdb to 2020 to 2021). For context, the study as a whole: Collaborator samples came from the United States, Italy and Spain and covered acute and convalescent phases of COVID-19. The material from the prospective study consisted of cDNA or gDNA derived from T cells, B-cell-depleted T cells, or PBMCs. The dataset comprised deeply sampled blood TCRbeta repertoires from subjects exposed to, actively infected with, or recovered from COVID-19. The repertoires were released in a freely available public database meant as a resource for research on the immune response to SARS-CoV-2. Samples came from the ongoing ImmuneRACE study (first 160 participants) plus 1,254 subjects from 6 global collaborators. The sample metadata nearly always contained a de-identified subject ID, COVID-19 status, age in years and sex. HLA class I and class II types, where available, came from metadata supplied by the sample provider rather than from assay-based typing.

The immunoSEQ Assay, a bias-controlled multiplex PCR, was used to amplify TCRbeta CDR3 regions from genomic DNA. Turning to the authors' computational methods: The number of nucleated cells in each sample was estimated from the amplification of reference gene primers within the assay. To quantify the absolute abundance of each unique TCRbeta CDR3 rearrangement, sequence reads were collapsed and filtered. For each sample, productive Simpson clonality was calculated as the square root of Simpson's diversity index across productive rearrangements. This immuneACCESS table, as held by TCRdb, lists in-frame sequences with V and J called but not all clones. Of the missing ones, under half trace to an unresolved V gene in checked studies; the others have no known cause. V and J calls and clone size follow that table, whereas D and trimming were derived from the DNA. This sample has 230,000 or so clones in its table, and roughly four fifths of those were observed once. Together, the top ten hold 4% to 5.5% of the sample.

The full study reports these points: Clinical and demographic metadata were provided uncurated, with the amount varying by source and participant.

Notes on this clone: Its target antigen remains unknown. No base qualities exist here, and no much larger clone lies one base off it.

Collaborating institutions collected whole blood in K2EDTA tubes following their own protocols. For TCRbeta analysis, collaborator samples were shipped as frozen whole blood, as isolated PBMCs, or as DNA extracted from either sample type. From the cysteine through the phenylalanine, the CDR3 covers 13 amino acids. CDR3 DNA is the only sequence kept; it has 39 bases, read in frame from the first base. For CDR1 and CDR2, the germline V gene (reference sequence) lists LGHDT and YNNKEL. The junction carries 14 bases between V and J, which are trimmed by 4 bases and 7 bases respectively. The source of this sequence is a man aged 45-60 years with active or convalescent COVID-19. The sample taken for sequencing was peripheral blood. The receptor chain draws on TRBV3-1 (or the pseudogene TRBV3-2) and TRBJ2-7, and possibly TRBD2, on 6 matching bases. At the DNA level, the sequence is TGTGCCAGCAGCCCCGGCTGGGGGGAGGAGCAGTACTTC. Translated, it gives CASSPGWGEEQYF.